A selection of T cell receptor beta chains follows, all from one sample in a study of tumor-infiltrating lymphocytes in primary liver carcinoma. Each CDR3 protein gets one entry after TCRdb re-called the multiplex PCR reads with MiXCR. The sample holds under 200,000 distinct CDR3 sequences, around 81% seen once. The source material was tumor tissue from primary liver carcinoma. The receptors shown here come from a man aged 35 to 55 with primary liver carcinoma and hepatitis B virus infection. CDR3s include the opening cysteine and the closing phenylalanine or tryptophan. D genes are given only for firm matches. The size field is filled for only some rows; it gives once, few, many or a size class.

J gene,clone size,V gene,D gene,CDR3 DNA,CDR3 protein
TRBJ2-5,many,TRBV5-4,TRBD1,TGTGCCAGCAGCTTGTGGGGGCGACAGGGTCAAGAGACCCAGTACTTC,CASSLWGRQGQETQYF
TRBJ2-1,once,TRBV10-3,NA,TGTGCCATCAGTGAGTCTCAAGCCTCGAGGCCCTACAATCAGCAGTTCTTC,CAISESQASRPYNQQFF
TRBJ1-4,NA,TRBV6-1,NA,TGTGCCAGCAGTGGAGCGTGTCTGGCAACTAATAAAAAACTGTTTTTT,CASSGACLATNKKLFF
TRBJ1-3,NA,TRBV5-1,NA,TGCGCCAGCAGCTTGGAGTGCCTGGGGGGAGCAGGAAACACCATATATTTT,CASSLECLGGAGNTIYF
TRBJ1-2,NA,TRBV5-1,NA,TGCGCCAGCAGCAGCCCCTCGACATGGACGGGGGAAGGGAACTATTGCTACACCTTC,CASSSPSTWTGEGNYCYTF
TRBJ1-5,NA,TRBV11-2,NA,TGTGCCAGCAGCTTAGTAGGGGTTACAGGGAGCAATCAGCCTCTGCATTTT,CASSLVGVTGSNQPLHF
TRBJ2-4,NA,TRBV6-6,NA,TGTGCCAGCAGTTATAAGCAGAAAAACATTCAGTATTTC,CASSYKQKNIQYF
TRBJ2-7,many,TRBV29-1,NA,TGCAGCGTTGGGGGGGGGCCCTACGAGCAGTACTTC,CSVGGGPYEQYF
TRBJ1-5,NA,TRBV11-3,NA,TGTCTCAGCAGCTTACATCTGGGGGTGGCTCAGCCCCAGCATTTT,CLSSLHLGVAQPQHF
TRBJ2-1,NA,TRBV6-5,NA,TGTGCCAGTAGTTGCTCAACCGGGACTCTCTGGAATGAGCAGTTCTTC,CASSCSTGTLWNEQFF
TRBJ2-2,NA,TRBV6-1,NA,TGTGCCAGCAGTCGGGTTTTCACCGAGGAGTTGTTTTTT,CASSRVFTEELFF
TRBJ2-2,NA,TRBV6-2/TRBV6-3,TRBD2,TGTGCCAGCAATCAAGTAGCGGGAGCGATCGGGGAGCCGTTTTTT,CASNQVAGAIGEPFF
TRBJ2-1,NA,TRBV29-1,TRBD2,TGCAGCGTTGACTCTCGGTGGGAGGGCTACAATGAGCAGTTCTTC,CSVDSRWEGYNEQFF
TRBJ2-7,NA,TRBV6-2/TRBV6-3,NA,TGTGCCAGCAGTTACGGACGGTCCAGGGAGCAATACTTC,CASSYGRSREQYF
TRBJ2-1,NA,TRBV14,TRBD2,TGTGCCAGCACTGCCGTAGCGGGATGGGTAATCAATGAGCAATTCTTC,CASTAVAGWVINEQFF
TRBJ2-3,NA,TRBV5-4,TRBD2,TGTGCTAGCAACAAAGGACTAGCGGTCACAGATACGCAGTATTTT,CASNKGLAVTDTQYF
TRBJ1-5,NA,TRBV29-1,NA,TGCAGCGTTGGCAGGGCGAGGCAGCCCCAGCATTTT,CSVGRARQPQHF
TRBJ2-2,NA,TRBV5-6,NA,TGTACCAGCAGCTTGCCCTATCACAAGAACACCGGGGAGCTGTCTTTT,CTSSLPYHKNTGELSF
TRBJ2-1,NA,TRBV11-2,TRBD2,TGTGCCAGCAACACCGGCGGGAGCTCCTACAGTAAACAGTTCTTC,CASNTGGSSYSKQFF
TRBJ1-1,NA,TRBV6-5,TRBD1,TGTGCCGGCAGGCGACAGGGTGACACTGAAGCTTTCTTT,CAGRRQGDTEAFF
TRBJ2-3,NA,TRBV5-6,NA,TGTGCCAGTAGCTTGTCCGCTAACACAGATACGCAGTATTTT,CASSLSANTDTQYF
TRBJ2-1,NA,TRBV11-1,NA,TGTGCCAGCAGATTGGGAAGGGGAGCTAATGAGCAGTTCTTC,CASRLGRGANEQFF
TRBJ1-1,NA,TRBV6-1,TRBD1,TGTGCCAGCTCCTCTGGACAGGACGGGAACACTGAAGCTTTCTTT,CASSSGQDGNTEAFF
TRBJ2-5,NA,TRBV29-1,NA,TGCAGCGTTGAATCGGCCAGTTACCATGAAGAGACCCAGTACTTC,CSVESASYHEETQYF
TRBJ1-2,NA,TRBV5-5,NA,TGTGACAGCAGCTACGCGGGCTATGGCTACACATTC,CDSSYAGYGYTF
TRBJ2-5,NA,TRBV6-6,TRBD2,TGTGCCAGCAGCCAATGGGGTTTACTGACTAGCGGGAGGGCCGTAGAGGCCCAATACTTC,CASSQWGLLTSGRAVEAQYF
TRBJ2-7,NA,TRBV5-1,NA,TGCGCCAACAGCAGATCCGGGGGACGGTCCTACGAGCAGTACTTC,CANSRSGGRSYEQYF
TRBJ2-5,NA,TRBV28,NA,TGTGCCAGCAGTCGGGAAGTTGGGCAAGAGACCCACTACTTC,CASSREVGQETHYF
TRBJ2-2,NA,TRBV6-1,TRBD1,TGTGCCACCCGGACCGGGACAGGGGAAGGCGGGGAACTGTTTTTT,CATRTGTGEGGELFF
TRBJ2-5,NA,TRBV28,TRBD2,TGTGTCAGCAGTTCAGGATTGACTAGCTGGTACCAAGAGACCCAGTACTTC,CVSSSGLTSWYQETQYF
TRBJ2-6,NA,TRBV11-2,NA,TGTGCCACCCAGTGGCCGCGCTCTGGGGCCATGGTCCTGACTTTC,CATQWPRSGAMVLTF
TRBJ2-7,NA,TRBV5-5,NA,TGTGCCAGCAACTTGGAAGGGACCAACGACGAGCAGTACTTC,CASNLEGTNDEQYF
TRBJ2-7,NA,TRBV9,NA,TGTGCCAGCAGCGCTCAGGGGGGCGAGCATTACTTC,CASSAQGGEHYF
TRBJ2-2,NA,TRBV14,NA,TGTGCCAGGAGCTTGACAGCGAACACCGGCGGGCTGTTTTTT,CARSLTANTGGLFF
TRBJ2-4,NA,TRBV11-1,TRBD2,TGTGCCAGCCGCTTTCCCGAGACTAGCGGGATCAAAAACATTCAATACTTC,CASRFPETSGIKNIQYF
TRBJ1-1,NA,TRBV5-1,NA,TGCGCCGACAGCGGGGGTAGTCAGCTTGAAGCTTTCTTT,CADSGGSQLEAFF
TRBJ2-1,NA,TRBV9,TRBD2,TGTGCCAGCAGCGCTCGCGGCGGGAGTGGTGGGTATGAGCAGTTCTTC,CASSARGGSGGYEQFF
TRBJ1-5,once,TRBV6-1,TRBD1,TGTGCCAGCAGTGCGGGACAGGGGCAAGATCAGCACCAGCATTTT,CASSAGQGQDQHQHF
TRBJ2-1,NA,TRBV9,TRBD2,TGTGCCAGCAGCGTAGGTGGTAGCGGGTACAATGAGCAGTTCTTC,CASSVGGSGYNEQFF
TRBJ2-1,NA,TRBV12-3/TRBV12-4,TRBD1,TGTGCCAGCAGTTTAGGAGGGGGCCTACTCATCAATGAGCAATTCTTC,CASSLGGGLLINEQFF
TRBJ1-5,NA,TRBV12-3/TRBV12-4,NA,TGTGCCAGCAGTTTTATAGAAGATCAACCCCAGCATTTT,CASSFIEDQPQHF
TRBJ2-3,NA,TRBV29-1,TRBD2,TGCAGCGTCTGGGGACTAGCGGAAGGGAGGGCAGATAAGCAGTATTTT,CSVWGLAEGRADKQYF
TRBJ2-1,NA,TRBV5-1,TRBD2,TGCACCAGCAGCTCGGGACTAGCGATCACCATCCTAAATGAGCAGTTCTTC,CTSSSGLAITILNEQFF